The text below deals with one T cell receptor (beta chain). As originally analysed: Reference gene primer amplification gave nucleated cell count estimates. The method was immunoSEQ multiplex PCR; TCRdb's version includes in-frame clones alone and lacks a portion of them. For V, J and clone size, that table is used; D and trimming come from the DNA. The data show about 60,000 clones, with 85% seen just once and 16% held by the top ten. The data were obtained in a study of blood T cell repertoires in COVID-19. Overall study: Sites across the United States, Italy and Spain contributed samples from acute and convalescent COVID-19. The analysed material was cDNA or gDNA that came from T cells, B-cell-depleted T cells, or PBMCs.

V gave up 4 bases and J gave up 5 bases; unmatched junction bases: 1. Germline loops: CDR1 MDHEN, CDR2 SYDVKM. CDR3 length: 13 amino acids. This clonotype was obtained from a human donor in a cohort sampled during active COVID-19. Sequencing input: peripheral blood. V is TRBV28 and J is TRBJ2-7; 11 nucleotides agree with TRBD1. The CDR3 loop is CASSSGQGDEQYF. In DNA form, the CDR3 reads TGTGCCAGCAGTTCGGGACAGGGGGACGAGCAGTACTTC.